The T cell receptor (beta chain) under discussion was sequenced for a study of T cell repertoires in cytomegalovirus infection. Across the whole study: Matching HLA type, along with CMV infection, was indicated by public TCR beta signatures.

Germline V gene sequence: CDR1 MDHEN, CDR2 SYDVKM. CDR3 length equals 17 residues. Trimming took 4 bases from V and 2 from J, leaving 19 bases between them. The study's findings and limits: There were HLA-C-restricted CMV-specific TCR beta clonotypes dominating the ex vivo response. The study identified carriers of CMV plus the relevant HLA from cumulative public TCR beta family frequency.

This clonotype was picked up many times. The antigen is unknown. Each CDR3 protein is one row after TCRdb ran MiXCR on the reads. The table has roughly 320,000 distinct CDR3 sequences, about 8.8% seen once; the top ten hold approximately 2.3%. The chain combines TRBV28 with TRBJ2-3; D remains ambiguous. Sequencing used PBMCs. The sequence was collected from a human donor in good health (CMV status not recorded). Some clones in this sample may be carry-over from other donors' samples. CDR3 sequence reads: CASSSLLLRRVTDTQYF. The CDR3 DNA is TGTGCCAGCAGTTCCCTTCTTTTGCGGAGAGTCACAGATACGCAGTATTTT.